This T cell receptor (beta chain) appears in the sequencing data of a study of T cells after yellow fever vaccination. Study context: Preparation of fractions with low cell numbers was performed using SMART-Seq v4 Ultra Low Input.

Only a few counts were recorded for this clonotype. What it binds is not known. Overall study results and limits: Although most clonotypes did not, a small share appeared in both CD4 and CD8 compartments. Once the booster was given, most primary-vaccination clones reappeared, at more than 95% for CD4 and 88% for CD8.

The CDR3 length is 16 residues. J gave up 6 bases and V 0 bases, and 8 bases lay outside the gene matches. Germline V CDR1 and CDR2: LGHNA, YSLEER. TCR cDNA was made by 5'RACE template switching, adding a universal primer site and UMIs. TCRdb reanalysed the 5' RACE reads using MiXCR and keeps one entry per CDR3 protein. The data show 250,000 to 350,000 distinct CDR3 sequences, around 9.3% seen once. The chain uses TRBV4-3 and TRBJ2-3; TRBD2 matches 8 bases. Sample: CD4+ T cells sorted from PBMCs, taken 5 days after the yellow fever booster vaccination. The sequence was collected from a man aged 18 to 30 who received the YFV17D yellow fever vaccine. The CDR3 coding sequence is TGCGCCAGCAGCCAAGAAGCGCGGGGGGTTATCGATACGCAGTATTTT. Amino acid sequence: CASSQEARGVIDTQYF.